This entry lists 8 T cell receptor beta chains sequenced from one sample in a study of beta chain features in type 1 diabetes. Every bit of the isolated RNA underwent reverse transcription, so sequencing read expressed TCRB transcripts. TCRdb's copy holds only in-frame clones and misses some; the assay was immunoSEQ multiplex PCR. Of about 400,000 clones listed, roughly 12% are singletons. The sample consisted of naive CD4+ T cells from blood. The receptors originated from a young man in good health.

In its sample, this clone was seen a few times. The chain carries TRBV4-1 and TRBJ1-5, with 8 bases that match TRBD1. The CDR3 sequence is 17 residues long. The V gene's germline CDR1 is MGHRA and CDR2 YSYEKL. With V trimmed by 4 bases and J by 7 bases, 15 bases remained unmatched. The CDR3 reads CASSRILTGVGRQPQHF. The DNA of the CDR3 is TGCGCCAGCAGCCGAATTTTGACAGGGGTAGGGCGGCAGCCCCAGCATTTT.

V is TRBV6-5 and J is TRBJ1-5; 7 nucleotides agree with TRBD1. This CDR3 is built from 14 residues. V lost 6 bases and J lost 5; bases outside the gene matches: 7. Looked up from germline, CDR1 is MNHEY and CDR2 is SVGAGI. The CDR3 spells CASSDQQGDQPQHF. Written as DNA, the CDR3 is TGTGCCAGCAGCGATCAGCAGGGGGATCAGCCCCAGCATTTT.

This clone was observed a few times. This chain connects TRBV7-8 to TRBJ2-1; the match to TRBD1 covers 7 bases. CDR3 length equals 15 residues. Looked up from germline, CDR1 is SGHVS and CDR2 is FQNEAQ. Trimming removed 5 bases from V and 8 bases from J; junction bases left unmatched: 12. The CDR3 bases are TGTGCCAGCAGCCCCCGACAGGGTTCTTTAGATGAGCAGTTCTTC. This encodes CASSPRQGSLDEQFF.

The V call is TRBV7-9, the J call TRBJ2-1, with a weak D call TRBD2 (6 bases). Germline lookup yields CDR1 SEHNR and CDR2 FQNEAQ (reference sequence). The CDR3 sequence is 16 residues long. V gave up 2 bases and J gave up 0 bases, with 11 bases separating them. The CDR3, as DNA: TGTGCCAGCAGCTTAATAGCGGTGAGCTCCTACAATGAGCAGTTCTTC. Translated: CASSLIAVSSYNEQFF. Using reference TRBV7-9 and TRBJ2-1 for the parts outside the CDR3, the full variable domain is DTGVSQNPRHKITKRGQNVTFRCDPISEHNRLYWYRQTLGQGPEFLTYFQNEAQLEKSRLLSDRFSAERPKGSFSTLEIQRTEQGDSAMYLCASSLIAVSSYNEQFFGPGTRLTVL.

There are a few counts of this clone. This chain joins TRBV30 and TRBJ1-4, with D possibly TRBD1 on 5 matching bases. The V end was cut by 0 bases, the J end by 10 bases, with 21 bases between. The CDR3 extends over 16 amino acids. CDR1 is GTSNPN, CDR2 SVGIG, per germline (reference sequence). The CDR3 reads CAWSVQVLGLSGKLFF. CDR3 nucleotide sequence: TGTGCCTGGAGTGTACAGGTTCTGGGGCTTTCCGGAAAACTGTTTTTT. Based on the CDR3 plus reference TRBV30 and TRBJ1-4, the full variable domain is SQTIHQWPATLVQPVGSPLSLECTVEGTSNPNLYWYRQAAGRGLQLLFYSVGIGQISSEVPQNLSASRPQDRQFILSSKKLLLSDSGFYLCAWSVQVLGLSGKLFFGSGTQLSVL.

This chain connects TRBV10-3 to TRBJ2-3; the match to TRBD2 covers 8 bases. The CDR3 is made up of 19 amino acids. Germline V lookup: CDR1 ENHRY, CDR2 SYGVKD. The V gene end was trimmed by 3 bases and the J gene end by 4 bases; junction bases not matched to a gene: 18. The CDR3 loop is CAISDRGKTAGEGADTQYF. The CDR3 nucleotides read TGTGCCATCAGTGACAGGGGAAAGACAGCGGGAGAGGGGGCAGATACGCAGTATTTT.

The table lists this clone with a few counts. This chain joins TRBV2 and TRBJ2-7; 9 bases are shared with TRBD1. CDR3 size: 12 residues. J was trimmed by 6 bases and V by 7 bases; bases with no gene match: 4. Germline loops: CDR1 SNHLY, CDR2 FYNNEI. CDR3 amino acids: CASTRDRAEQYF. The CDR3 DNA reads as TGTGCCAGCACCCGGGACAGGGCCGAGCAGTACTTC.

This clone was observed a handful of times. The chain employs TRBV7-3 and TRBJ2-1, with 14 positions matching TRBD2. The CDR3 is 18 amino acids. Germline V gene data show CDR1 as SGHTA and CDR2 as FQGTGA. The J segment lost 7 bases and the V segment lost 5 bases, leaving 13 bases of the junction unmatched. The CDR3 is CASSPTGRGLAGVNEQFF. CDR3 sequence (DNA): TGTGCCAGCAGCCCGACGGGGAGGGGACTAGCGGGAGTGAATGAGCAGTTCTTC.